One and the same sample provided the 19 T cell receptor beta chains below, sequenced in a study of blood T cells in healthy people across ages. Alongside a J-beta primer mix, a sample-barcoded 5' primer served in a second PCR lasting 7 to 11 cycles. From the 5' RACE reads, TCRdb called clonotypes with MiXCR, one entry per CDR3 protein. The sample includes about 970,000 distinct CDR3 sequences, roughly half of them seen just once. Sequenced input: blood. Receptor source: a woman aged 60-75 years in good health.

This chain connects TRBV28 to TRBJ2-1; 7 bases align to TRBD2. Trimming at V came to 6 bases and at J to 7 bases, leaving 12 bases not matched to a gene. In germline, CDR1 is MDHEN, CDR2 SYDVKM. The CDR3 has 15 residues. The CDR3 region has the DNA TGTGCCAGCAGGCCGACCGGCGGGAGCTTTAATGAGCAGTTCTTC. Amino acid sequence: CASRPTGGSFNEQFF. Filled out from reference TRBV28 and TRBJ2-1, the complete variable domain reads DVKVTQSSRYLVKRTGEKVFLECVQDMDHENMFWYRQDPGLGLRLIYFSYDVKMKEKGDIPEGYSVSREKKERFSLILESASTNQTSMYLCASRPTGGSFNEQFFGPGTRLTVL.

With regard to this clonotype: One end of the junction is discordant with germline, which a read error may explain. The genes are TRBV4-2 and TRBJ2-6, with D perhaps matching TRBD1 (5 bases). The CDR3 sequence is 14 residues long. The germline gives CDR1 LGHNA, CDR2 YNFKEQ. The CDR3 coding sequence is TGTGCCAGCAGCCAACTATCTGGGGCCAACGTCCGGACTTTC. The encoded protein is CASSQLSGANVRTF.

This clonotype was seen only a few times. This chain uses TRBV28 with TRBJ2-7; a possible D gene is TRBD2 (5 bases). This CDR3 is 14 amino acids long. The germline V and J ends were trimmed by 8 bases and 0 bases, with 14 bases remaining between them. CDR1 is MDHEN and CDR2 is SYDVKM in the germline V gene. The CDR3 DNA reads TGTGCCAGCCGTCTAGCCGCAAACTCCTACGAGCAGTACTTC. Encoded protein: CASRLAANSYEQYF.

This clonotype was counted only a few times. This sequence joins TRBV5-4 and TRBJ2-5; D possibly matches TRBD1 or TRBD2 (5 bases each). CDR1 and CDR2 from the germline V gene are SGHNT and YYREEE (reference sequence). The germline V and J ends were trimmed by 4 bases and 2 bases, with 18 bases remaining between them. CDR3 length equals 16 residues. The CDR3 region has the DNA TGTGCCAGCAGCCTACTCATAGGGGACGGGCAAGAGACCCAGTACTTC. It yields the protein CASSLLIGDGQETQYF.

The V gene is TRBV29-1, the J gene TRBJ1-1; 8 bases are shared with TRBD1. The CDR3 is 13 residues long. CDR1 is SQVTM and CDR2 is ANQGSEA in the germline V gene. V gave up 6 bases and J gave up 4 bases; unmatched junction bases: 7. The DNA of the CDR3 is TGCAGCGTGACAGGGGACAGGCTCACTGAAGCTTTCTTT. It encodes CSVTGDRLTEAFF.

The genes are TRBV7-2 and TRBJ2-1; D not resolved. The V gene's germline CDR1 is SGHTA and CDR2 FQGNSA. Trimming removed 4 bases from V and 0 bases from J, with 16 bases in between. The length of the CDR3 is 17 residues. As DNA, the CDR3 is TGTGCCAGCAGCTCTTTTCGGACCCTCCTCTCCTACAATGAGCAGTTCTTC. Translated: CASSSFRTLLSYNEQFF.

This clonotype was detected ten times or more. The chain uses TRBV4-3 and TRBJ2-6; D not certain. Trimming shortened V by 5 bases and J by 0 bases, and 14 bases separated the two germline ends. The CDR3 totals 17 residues. Germline CDR1 and CDR2: LGHNA and YSLEER. CDR3 DNA sequence: TGCGCCAGCAGCGTCGGTGGACGCACCTCTGGGGCCAACGTCCTGACTTTC. It codes for CASSVGGRTSGANVLTF.

This clonotype was counted between two and nine times. The rearrangement uses TRBV12-3 or TRBV12-4 and TRBJ1-2, with a tentative D call TRBD1 (5 bases). The CDR3 loop spans 13 amino acids. Trimming left V 3 bases short and J 4 bases short, with 9 bases between. The CDR3 spells CASSFGASYGYTF. The CDR3 DNA sequence: TGTGCCAGCAGTTTTGGGGCGAGCTATGGCTACACCTTC.

This chain connects TRBV27 to TRBJ2-4; no reliable D call. The end of the DNA is better explained by TRBJ2-7, so the J call may be wrong. The CDR3 length is 14 residues. Germline values: CDR1 MNHEY, CDR2 SMNVEV (reference sequence). CDR3 in DNA: TGTGCCAGCAGTTTCCAGGTGGGGACCTACGAGCAGTACTTC. Its protein product is CASSFQVGTYEQYF.

The gene calls are TRBV11-2 and TRBJ2-3; D is undetermined. Trimming left V 5 bases short and J 5 bases short, with 17 bases between. Germline V CDR1 and CDR2: SGHAT, FQNNGV. CDR3 size: 15 residues. The CDR3 sequence is CASSQATFSGDTQYF. The CDR3 DNA follows: TGTGCCAGCAGCCAGGCGACATTCTCCGGAGATACGCAGTATTTT.

This rearrangement joins TRBV9 to TRBJ2-4; TRBD2 agrees at 9 bases. The J call is uncertain, as TRBJ2-7 better fits the DNA end. The CDR3 sequence is 15 residues long. Germline CDR1 and CDR2: SGDLS and YYNGEE. The CDR3 bases are TGTGCCAGCAGCACCTTAGCGGGAGTGAACTACGAGCAGTACTTC. It translates to CASSTLAGVNYEQYF.

The chain joins TRBV7-2 to TRBJ2-1; the D gene is possibly TRBD2 (5 bases). CDR1 is SGHTA and CDR2 is FQGNSA in the germline V gene. The length of the CDR3 is 13 residues. Trimming took off 6 bases at V and 9 bases at J, with 15 bases between the two ends. The CDR3 nucleotides read TGTGCCAGCAGTTTAACTAGTTACGCTGAGCAGTTCTTC. It codes for CASSLTSYAEQFF.

This clonotype has more than one count but fewer than ten. The chain combines TRBV20-1 with TRBJ2-5; unclear D gene. Per the germline V gene, CDR1 is DFQATT and CDR2 is SNEGSKA (reference sequence). The V and J ends lost 0 bases and 2 bases respectively, with 7 bases between them. CDR3 length: 13 residues. The CDR3 protein is CSARDGPQETQYF. CDR3 nucleotides: TGCAGTGCTAGAGATGGACCTCAAGAGACCCAGTACTTC.

The rearrangement joins TRBV11-2 to TRBJ2-5; D remains ambiguous. Germline V gives CDR1 SGHAT, CDR2 FQNNGV. The V end was cut by 0 bases, the J end by 3 bases, with 5 bases between. This CDR3 comprises 13 residues. CDR3 sequence (DNA): TGTGCCAGCAGCTTAGAGCCGGAAGAGACCCAGTACTTC. It translates to CASSLEPEETQYF.

The chain recombines TRBV7-2 with TRBJ2-1; D is perhaps TRBD2 (5 bases). The germline gives CDR1 SGHTA, CDR2 FQGNSA. V was cut by 3 bases and J by 12 bases, with 12 bases left in between. The CDR3 consists of 12 residues. The CDR3 DNA follows: TGTGCCAGCAGCTTCTCTAGCAGTGGGCAGTTCTTC. Translation gives CASSFSSSGQFF.

This chain links TRBV12-3 or TRBV12-4 with TRBJ1-1; D uncertain. The CDR3 runs to 19 residues. Trimming cost V 2 bases and J 5 bases, with 27 bases left between them. The CDR3 is CASSLSRLGLSASRTEAFF. In DNA form, the CDR3 reads TGTGCCAGCAGTTTAAGCCGGTTGGGCCTCTCCGCCTCGAGAACTGAAGCTTTCTTT.

CDR3 bases: TGCGCCAGCAGCCGATTCCTTCCGGCTTCTCCGGGCTACGAGCAGTACTTC. Protein: CASSRFLPASPGYEQYF. The chain carries TRBV4-1 and TRBJ2-4; D not resolved. The J call may be incorrect, as the DNA end agrees better with TRBJ2-7. Per the germline V gene, CDR1 is MGHRA and CDR2 is YSYEKL. CDR3 length: 17 residues.

A few counts support this clonotype. This chain uses TRBV4-1 with TRBJ2-4; D possibly corresponds to TRBD2 (6 bases). There are 13 residues in the CDR3. V was pared by 1 base and J by 15 bases, with 16 bases between. Germline loops: CDR1 MGHRA, CDR2 YSYEKL. The chain's CDR3 is CASSQGNGGLAYF. CDR3 bases: TGCGCCAGCAGCCAAGGAAATGGGGGGTTAGCGTACTTC.

V and J are TRBV20-1 and TRBJ2-7; no reliable D call. CDR1 and CDR2 from the germline V gene are DFQATT and SNEGSKA (reference sequence). The CDR3 contains 14 residues. Trimming took 0 bases from V and 7 from J, leaving 16 bases between them. CDR3 nucleotides: TGCAGTGCTAGAGAGGATCGGTTCGAGGTGGAGCAGTACTTC. Translating it yields CSAREDRFEVEQYF.